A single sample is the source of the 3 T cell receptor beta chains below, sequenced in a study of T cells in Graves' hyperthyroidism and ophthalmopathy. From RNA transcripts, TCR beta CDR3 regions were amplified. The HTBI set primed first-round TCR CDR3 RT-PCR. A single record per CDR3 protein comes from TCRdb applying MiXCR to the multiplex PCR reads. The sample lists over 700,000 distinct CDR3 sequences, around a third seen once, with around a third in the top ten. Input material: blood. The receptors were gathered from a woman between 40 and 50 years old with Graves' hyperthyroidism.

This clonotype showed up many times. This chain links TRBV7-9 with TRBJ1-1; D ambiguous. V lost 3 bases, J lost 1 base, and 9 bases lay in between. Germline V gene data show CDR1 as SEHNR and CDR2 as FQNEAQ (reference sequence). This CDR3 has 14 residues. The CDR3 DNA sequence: TGTGCCAGCAGCTTGCCAGGCTGGAACACTGAAGCTTTCTTT. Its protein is CASSLPGWNTEAFF.

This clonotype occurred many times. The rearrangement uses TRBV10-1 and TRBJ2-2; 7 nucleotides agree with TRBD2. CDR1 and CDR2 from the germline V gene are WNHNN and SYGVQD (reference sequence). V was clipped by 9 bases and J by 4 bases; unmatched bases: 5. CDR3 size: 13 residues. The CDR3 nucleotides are TGCGCCAGTACTAGCGTGGCCACCGGGGAGCTGTTTTTT. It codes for CASTSVATGELFF.

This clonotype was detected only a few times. This CDR3 is CASSTHPGQGYEQYF. The CDR3, as DNA: TGTGCCAGCAGTACCCACCCGGGACAGGGGTACGAGCAGTACTTC. This chain links TRBV7-2 with TRBJ2-7; 10 bases are a match to TRBD1. The CDR3 loop spans 15 amino acids. Germline assignment: CDR1 SGHTA and CDR2 FQGNSA. V trimming: 6 bases; J trimming: 4 bases; junction bases outside the gene matches: 9.